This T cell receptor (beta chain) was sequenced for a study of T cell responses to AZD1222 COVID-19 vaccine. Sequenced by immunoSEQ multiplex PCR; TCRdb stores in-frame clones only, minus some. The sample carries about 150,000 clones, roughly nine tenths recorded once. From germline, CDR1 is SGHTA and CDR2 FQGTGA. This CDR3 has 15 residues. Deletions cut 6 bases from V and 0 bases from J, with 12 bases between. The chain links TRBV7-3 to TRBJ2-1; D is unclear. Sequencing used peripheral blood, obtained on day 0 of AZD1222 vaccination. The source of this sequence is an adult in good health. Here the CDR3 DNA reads TGTGCCAGCAGTTCAGCGCCTAGCTCCTACAATGAGCAGTTCTTC. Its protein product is CASSSAPSSYNEQFF.